The 15 T cell receptor beta chains below were found in one sample sequenced in a study of T cell responses to AZD1222 COVID-19 vaccine. This table comes from immunoSEQ multiplex PCR, and its TCRdb copy is limited to in-frame clones, with some not included. The sample has about 140,000 clones; around 89% are singletons. The material sequenced was peripheral blood, taken on day 0 of AZD1222 vaccination. Source of these receptors: an adult in good health.

This chain joins TRBV6-1 and TRBJ2-7, with 11 bases matching TRBD2. The junction had 3 bases not matched to a gene; V was cut back by 1 base and J by 4 bases. This CDR3 contains 15 residues. Germline CDR1 is MNHNS and CDR2 is SASEGT. The CDR3 region is CASSEETSGSYEQYF. CDR3 in DNA: TGTGCCAGCAGTGAAGAAACTAGCGGGAGTTACGAGCAGTACTTC.

This chain connects TRBV30 to TRBJ1-2, with D unclear. This CDR3 contains 13 residues. V lost 3 bases and J lost 4, with 12 bases in between. CDR1 is GTSNPN and CDR2 is SVGIG in the germline V gene (reference sequence). CDR3 in amino acids: CAWRGSRGYGYTF. The CDR3 coding sequence is TGTGCCTGGAGGGGGAGCCGGGGCTATGGCTACACCTTC.

The J gene is TRBJ1-5, the V gene TRBV7-9; 10 nucleotides match TRBD1. CDR3 size: 15 residues. V trimming: 5 bases; J trimming: 6 bases; junction bases outside the gene matches: 7. The germline CDR1 and CDR2 sequences are SEHNR and FQNEAQ (reference sequence). This chain's CDR3 is CASSRGQGFAQPQHF. CDR3 nucleotides: TGTGCCAGCAGCCGGGGACAGGGGTTCGCTCAGCCCCAGCATTTT.

CDR3 loop: CASSQDIATGFFPDTQYF. DNA of the CDR3: TGCGCCAGCAGCCAAGATATCGCGACAGGGTTTTTTCCAGATACGCAGTATTTT. This chain links TRBV4-1 with TRBJ2-3, with 7 bases lining up with TRBD1. V lost 0 bases, J lost 4 bases, and 13 bases stayed unmatched. This CDR3 spans 18 amino acids. In germline, CDR1 is MGHRA, CDR2 YSYEKL.

The chain employs TRBV15 and TRBJ2-2; D is uncertain. This CDR3 has 12 amino acids. V was clipped by 5 bases and J by 3 bases, with 4 bases between them. From germline, CDR1 is LNHNV and CDR2 YYDKDF (reference sequence). The CDR3 DNA reads TGTGCCACCAGCGGGGACACCGGGGAGCTGTTTTTT. It codes for CATSGDTGELFF.

The chain links TRBV6-2 or TRBV6-3 to TRBJ1-1; 12 bases agree with TRBD1. Unmatched junction bases numbered 9, after V lost 5 bases and J lost 5 bases. The CDR3 consists of 16 residues. Germline assignment: CDR1 MNHEY and CDR2 SVGEGT. In DNA, the CDR3 is TGTGCCAGCAGTGATGTCCGGGACAGGGGGCGAACTGAAGCTTTCTTT. This translates into CASSDVRDRGRTEAFF.

The V gene is TRBV2, the J gene TRBJ2-2; 7 nucleotides align to TRBD1. CDR3 size: 14 residues. Germline V CDR1 and CDR2: SNHLY, FYNNEI. Unmatched junction bases numbered 7, after V lost 8 bases and J lost 4 bases. CDR3 bases: TGTGCCAGCCAGGGGGACATGGGCACCGGGGAGCTGTTTTTT. This sequence encodes CASQGDMGTGELFF.

The V call is TRBV7-6, the J call TRBJ2-1; 7 positions agree with TRBD1. V dropped 5 bases and J dropped 0; count of bases not matched to a gene: 4. The length of the CDR3 is 15 residues. The germline gives CDR1 SGHVS, CDR2 FNYEAQ. CDR3 nucleotide sequence: TGTGCCAGCAGCGTTAACAGGGGCTCCTACAATGAGCAGTTCTTC. Translated, it gives CASSVNRGSYNEQFF.

The genes are TRBV9 and TRBJ1-3, with TRBD1 matching 7 bases. Germline assignment: CDR1 SGDLS and CDR2 YYNGEE. There are 16 residues in the CDR3. The J segment lost 2 bases and the V segment lost 3 bases, leaving 8 bases of the junction unmatched. The CDR3 reads CASSGPRQGTGNTIYF. DNA for the CDR3: TGTGCCAGCAGCGGCCCGCGACAGGGAACTGGAAACACCATATATTTT.

The chain is built from TRBV9 and TRBJ2-5; 7 positions match TRBD1. The CDR3 covers 15 residues. The germline CDR1 and CDR2 sequences are SGDLS and YYNGEE. Trimming at V came to 4 bases and at J to 5 bases, leaving 11 bases not matched to a gene. The CDR3 spells CASSYEPDRVETQYF. CDR3 nucleotide sequence: TGTGCCAGCAGCTACGAACCCGACAGGGTGGAGACCCAGTACTTC.

This sequence joins TRBV7-9 and TRBJ2-5; TRBD2 aligns across 11 bases. The CDR3 spans 15 residues. The V and J ends lost 4 bases and 3 bases, in that order; junction bases with no gene match: 4. Germline V gives CDR1 SEHNR, CDR2 FQNEAQ (reference sequence). CDR3 nucleotide sequence: TGTGCCAGCAGCTCCGGGACTAGCGGCGAAGAGACCCAGTACTTC. Its protein is CASSSGTSGEETQYF.

The gene calls are TRBV7-3 and TRBJ2-3; 8 nucleotides match TRBD2. J was trimmed by 2 bases and V by 0 bases; bases with no gene match: 7. Per the germline V gene, CDR1 is SGHTA and CDR2 is FQGTGA. The CDR3 covers 17 residues. CDR3: CASSLTVAGGLTDTQYF. Here the CDR3 DNA reads TGTGCCAGCAGCTTAACGGTGGCGGGAGGCCTCACAGATACGCAGTATTTT.

V gene TRBV9 combines with J gene TRBJ2-5; D is unclear. This CDR3 contains 14 residues. Germline loops: CDR1 SGDLS, CDR2 YYNGEE. Trimming shortened V by 0 bases and J by 4 bases, and 10 bases separated the two germline ends. The CDR3 coding sequence is TGTGCCAGCAGCGTAGGAGGTTCCGGAGAGACCCAGTACTTC. It translates to CASSVGGSGETQYF.

V is TRBV28 and J is TRBJ2-2; tentative D call: TRBD1 (5 bases). The V gene lost 8 bases and the J gene lost 7 bases, with 14 bases spanning the gap. Germline V gives CDR1 MDHEN, CDR2 SYDVKM. The CDR3 totals 13 residues. The CDR3 reads CASATQGFGELFF. The CDR3 DNA reads TGTGCCAGCGCCACGCAGGGATTCGGGGAGCTGTTTTTT.

J is TRBJ1-5 and V is TRBV19, with D perhaps matching TRBD1 (5 bases). This CDR3 spans 15 amino acids. Germline CDR1 LNHDA, CDR2 SQIVND (reference sequence). Between the trimmed V and J ends, which lost 5 bases and 5 bases, there was a span of 16 bases. The CDR3 is CASSVGHKYYQPQHF. The CDR3, as DNA: TGTGCCAGTAGTGTCGGACACAAATATTATCAGCCCCAGCATTTT.